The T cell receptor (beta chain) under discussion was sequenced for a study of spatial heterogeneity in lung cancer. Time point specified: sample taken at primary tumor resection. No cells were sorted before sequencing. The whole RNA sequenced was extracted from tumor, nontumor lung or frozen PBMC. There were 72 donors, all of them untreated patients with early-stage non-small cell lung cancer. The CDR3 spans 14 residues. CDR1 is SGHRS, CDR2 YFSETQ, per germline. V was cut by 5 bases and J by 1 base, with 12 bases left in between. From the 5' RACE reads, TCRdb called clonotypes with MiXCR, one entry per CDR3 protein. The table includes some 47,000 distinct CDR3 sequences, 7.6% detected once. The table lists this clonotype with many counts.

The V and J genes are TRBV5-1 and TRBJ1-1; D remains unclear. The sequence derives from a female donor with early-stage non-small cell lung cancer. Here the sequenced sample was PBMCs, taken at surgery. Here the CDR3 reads CASRNGPTNTEAFF. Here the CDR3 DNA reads TGCGCCAGCAGGAACGGACCGACGAACACTGAAGCTTTCTTT. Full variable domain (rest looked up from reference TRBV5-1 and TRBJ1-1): KAGVTQTPRYLIKTRGQQVTLSCSPISGHRSVSWYQQTPGQGLQFLFEYFSETQRNKGNFPGRFSGRQFSNSRSEMNVSTLELGDSALYLCASRNGPTNTEAFFGQGTRLTVV.